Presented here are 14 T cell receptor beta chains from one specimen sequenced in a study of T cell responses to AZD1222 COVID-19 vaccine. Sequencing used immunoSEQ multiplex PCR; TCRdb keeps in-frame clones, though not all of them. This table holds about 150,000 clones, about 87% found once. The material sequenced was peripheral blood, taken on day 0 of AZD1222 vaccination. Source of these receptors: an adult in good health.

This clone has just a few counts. The CDR3 nucleotides read TGCGCCAGCAGCCAAGGTCCTACGGGCTCTGGGGCCAACGTCCTGACTTTC. Translating gives CASSQGPTGSGANVLTF. The chain is built from TRBV4-3 and TRBJ2-6; no firm D call. CDR1 and CDR2 from the germline V gene are LGHNA and YSLEER. This CDR3 has 17 residues. The V end lost 1 base, the J end lost 0 bases, and 10 bases lay between the germline ends.

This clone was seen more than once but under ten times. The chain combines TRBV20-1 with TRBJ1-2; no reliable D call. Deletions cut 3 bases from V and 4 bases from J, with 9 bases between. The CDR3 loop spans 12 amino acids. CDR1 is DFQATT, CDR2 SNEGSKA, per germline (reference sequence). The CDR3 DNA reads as TGCAGTGCTAGTCGGGGAACCTATGGCTACACCTTC. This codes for CSASRGTYGYTF.

CDR3 in DNA: TGTGCCAGCAGTACTTACGGGGGGACAGGGGATAAAGCTTTCTTT. Its translation: CASSTYGGTGDKAFF. V and J are TRBV6-5 and TRBJ1-1; 10 nucleotides align to TRBD1. The CDR3 covers 15 residues. Per the germline V gene, CDR1 is MNHEY and CDR2 is SVGAGI. After removal of 5 bases from V and 9 bases from J, the junction contained 12 bases not matched to a gene.

The CDR3 protein is CASKASGAVGETQYF. The DNA of the CDR3 is TGTGCCAGCAAGGCGAGCGGGGCGGTGGGAGAAACGCAGTATTTT. The chain is built from TRBV3-1 (or the pseudogene TRBV3-2) and TRBJ2-3; 7 bases are a match to TRBD2. The length of the CDR3 is 15 residues. The junction had 16 bases not matched to a gene; V was cut back by 7 bases and J by 9 bases. Germline V lookup: CDR1 LGHDT, CDR2 YNNKEL (reference sequence).

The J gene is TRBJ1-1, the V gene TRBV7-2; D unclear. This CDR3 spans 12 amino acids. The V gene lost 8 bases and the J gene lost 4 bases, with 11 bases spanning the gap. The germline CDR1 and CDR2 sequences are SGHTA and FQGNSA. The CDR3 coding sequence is TGTGCCAGCTCCAGGAGTGGCACTGAAGCTTTCTTT. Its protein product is CASSRSGTEAFF.

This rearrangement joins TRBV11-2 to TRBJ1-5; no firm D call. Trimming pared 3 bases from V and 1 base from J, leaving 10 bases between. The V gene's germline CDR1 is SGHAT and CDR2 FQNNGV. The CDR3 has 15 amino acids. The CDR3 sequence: CASSFAGGSNQPQHF. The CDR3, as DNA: TGTGCCAGCAGCTTCGCAGGCGGAAGCAATCAGCCCCAGCATTTT. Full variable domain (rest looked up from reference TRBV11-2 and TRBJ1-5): EAGVAQSPRYKIIEKRQSVAFWCNPISGHATLYWYQQILGQGPKLLIQFQNNGVVDDSQLPKDRFSAERLKGVDSTLKIQPAKLEDSAVYLCASSFAGGSNQPQHFGDGTRLSIL.

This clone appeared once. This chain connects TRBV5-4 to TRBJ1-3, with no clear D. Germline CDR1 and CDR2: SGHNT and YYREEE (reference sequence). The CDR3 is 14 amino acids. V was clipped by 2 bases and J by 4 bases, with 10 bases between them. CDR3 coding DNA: TGTGCCAGCAGCTTAATTGGCAGCGGAAACACCATATATTTT. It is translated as CASSLIGSGNTIYF.

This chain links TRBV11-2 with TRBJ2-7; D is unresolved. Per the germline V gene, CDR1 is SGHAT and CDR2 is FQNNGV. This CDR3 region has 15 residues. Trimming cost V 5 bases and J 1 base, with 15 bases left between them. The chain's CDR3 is CASSPTGVLSYEQYF. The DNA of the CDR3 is TGTGCCAGCAGCCCGACTGGGGTTCTGTCCTACGAGCAGTACTTC.

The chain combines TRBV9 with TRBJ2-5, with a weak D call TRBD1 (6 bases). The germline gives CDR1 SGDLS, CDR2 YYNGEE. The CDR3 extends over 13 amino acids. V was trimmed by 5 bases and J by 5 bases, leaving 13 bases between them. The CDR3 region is CASSPGAFETQYF. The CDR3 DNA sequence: TGTGCCAGCAGTCCAGGGGCCTTCGAGACCCAGTACTTC.

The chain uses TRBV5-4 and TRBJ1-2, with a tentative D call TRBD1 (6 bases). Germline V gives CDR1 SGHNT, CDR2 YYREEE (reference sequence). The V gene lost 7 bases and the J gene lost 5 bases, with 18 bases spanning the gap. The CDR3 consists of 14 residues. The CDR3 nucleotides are TGTGCCAGCTCTGGGGGCACCAAAGGGTATGGCTACACCTTC. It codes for CASSGGTKGYGYTF.

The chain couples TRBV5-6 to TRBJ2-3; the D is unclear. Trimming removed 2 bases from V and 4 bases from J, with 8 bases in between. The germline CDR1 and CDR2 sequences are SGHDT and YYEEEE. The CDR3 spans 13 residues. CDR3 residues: CASSFFGADTQYF. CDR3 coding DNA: TGTGCCAGCAGCTTTTTCGGCGCAGATACGCAGTATTTT.

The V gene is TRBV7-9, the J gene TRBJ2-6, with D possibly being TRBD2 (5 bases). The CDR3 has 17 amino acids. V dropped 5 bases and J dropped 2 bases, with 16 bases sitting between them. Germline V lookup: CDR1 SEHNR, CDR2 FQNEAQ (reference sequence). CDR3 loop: CASSRASGSPGANVLTF. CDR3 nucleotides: TGTGCCAGCAGCCGAGCGTCGGGGTCTCCTGGGGCCAACGTCCTGACTTTC.

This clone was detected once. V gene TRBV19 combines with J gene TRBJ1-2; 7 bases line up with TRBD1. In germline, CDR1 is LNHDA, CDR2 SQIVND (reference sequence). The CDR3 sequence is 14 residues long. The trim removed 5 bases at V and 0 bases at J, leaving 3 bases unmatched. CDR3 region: CASSPGQTNYGYTF. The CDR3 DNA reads TGTGCCAGTAGTCCGGGACAGACTAACTATGGCTACACCTTC.

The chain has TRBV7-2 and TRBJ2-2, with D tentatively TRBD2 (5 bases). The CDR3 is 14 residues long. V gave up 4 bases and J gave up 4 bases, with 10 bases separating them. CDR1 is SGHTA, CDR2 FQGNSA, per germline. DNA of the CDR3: TGTGCCAGCAGCTCCGGACTGTCCACCGGGGAGCTGTTTTTT. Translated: CASSSGLSTGELFF.